One sample yielded the 5 T cell receptor beta chains listed below, sequenced in a study of cytomegalovirus exposure and HLA in healthy donors. PCR employed 60 Vbeta and 13 Jbeta primers. TCRdb keeps only in-frame clones here, not all; method: immunoSEQ multiplex PCR. The table has roughly 180,000 clones, about four fifths seen once. Sequencing was performed on PBMCs. These TCRs come from a female donor in good health and CMV-seronegative.

The chain links TRBV29-1 to TRBJ1-2; no reliable D call. The CDR3 length is 14 residues. V was pared by 3 bases and J by 0 bases, with 11 bases between. The germline V gene encodes CDR1 SQVTM and CDR2 ANQGSEA. The CDR3 here is CSVERRVANYGYTF. Here the CDR3 DNA reads TGCAGCGTTGAGAGGAGGGTAGCTAACTATGGCTACACCTTC.

The V gene is TRBV5-4, the J gene TRBJ2-1; no definite D call. The CDR3 runs to 13 residues. Germline V lookup: CDR1 SGHNT, CDR2 YYREEE (reference sequence). Between the trimmed V and J ends, which lost 0 bases and 9 bases, there was a span of 10 bases. This CDR3 reads CASSLELGGEQFF. The CDR3 DNA is TGTGCCAGCAGCTTGGAGTTAGGCGGTGAGCAGTTCTTC.

The chain carries TRBV19 and TRBJ2-2; TRBD2 agrees at 7 bases. Germline trimming cut 7 bases from V and 3 bases from J; bases unmatched to any gene: 5. The CDR3 contains 14 residues. From germline, CDR1 is LNHDA and CDR2 SQIVND (reference sequence). Here the CDR3 reads CASNKGRDTGELFF. In nucleotides, the CDR3 is TGTGCCAGTAATAAGGGGAGGGACACCGGGGAGCTGTTTTTT.

The chain joins TRBV13 to TRBJ2-2; possibly TRBD2 for D (6 bases). The V gene lost 0 bases and the J gene lost 3 bases, with 11 bases spanning the gap. The germline gives CDR1 PRHDT, CDR2 FYEKMQ (reference sequence). This CDR3 region has 16 residues. The CDR3 DNA reads as TGTGCCAGCAGCTTAGGTATAGCGGCCTACACCGGGGAGCTGTTTTTT. It yields the protein CASSLGIAAYTGELFF.

This clone turned up a few times. V usage is TRBV15 and J usage is TRBJ2-5; 11 bases fit TRBD1. In germline, CDR1 is LNHNV, CDR2 YYDKDF (reference sequence). V lost 0 bases to trimming and J lost 0 bases; unmatched junction nucleotides: 6. The CDR3 spans 18 residues. CDR3 nucleotides: TGTGCCACCAGCAGAGACTGGCCGGACAGGGGGCACCAAGAGACCCAGTACTTC. Encoded protein: CATSRDWPDRGHQETQYF.